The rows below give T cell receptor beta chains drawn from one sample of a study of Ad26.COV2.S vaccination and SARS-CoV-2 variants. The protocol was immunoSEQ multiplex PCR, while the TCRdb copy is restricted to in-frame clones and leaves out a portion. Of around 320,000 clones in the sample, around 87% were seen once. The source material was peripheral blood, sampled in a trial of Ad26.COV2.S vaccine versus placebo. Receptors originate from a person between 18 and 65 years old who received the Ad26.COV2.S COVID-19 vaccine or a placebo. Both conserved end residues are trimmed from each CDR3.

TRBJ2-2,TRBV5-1,ASSFTGGPGELF
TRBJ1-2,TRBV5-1,ASSLALGGGYT
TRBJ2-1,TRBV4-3,ASSQDTRQGVDEQF
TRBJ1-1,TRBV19,ATHPGQLNTEAF
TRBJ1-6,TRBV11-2,ASSLGTDYNSPLH
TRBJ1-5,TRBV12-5,ASGLMGGAEPQH
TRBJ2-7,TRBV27,ASSLNPSASSYSYEQY
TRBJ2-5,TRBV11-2,ASSYHRDRQETQY
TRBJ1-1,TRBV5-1,ASSLSGFTEAF
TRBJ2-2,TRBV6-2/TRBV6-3,ASSYSSWLPTGELF
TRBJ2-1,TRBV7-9,ASSWPGTGGTNEQF
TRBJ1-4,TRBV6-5,ASSSGLGGKLF
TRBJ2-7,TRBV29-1,SVVGQGANEQY
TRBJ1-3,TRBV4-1,ASSQEPTGSGNTIY
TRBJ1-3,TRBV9,ASSEQGAGNTIY
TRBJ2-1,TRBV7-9,ASSIGTSGGPAYNEQF
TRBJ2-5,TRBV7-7,ASSSNRLAGQETQY
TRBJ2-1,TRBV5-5,ASSLGQGAVNEQF
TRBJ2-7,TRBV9,ASSVAGAYEQY
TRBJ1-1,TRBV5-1,ASSYAGQGNTEAF
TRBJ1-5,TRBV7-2,ASSPGTGAGQPQH
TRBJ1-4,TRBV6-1,ASSANRGTRPSEKLF
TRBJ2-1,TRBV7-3,ASSLTGTGWNEQF
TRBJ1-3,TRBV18,ASSPRGSSGNTIY
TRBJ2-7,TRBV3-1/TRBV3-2,ASSQVARGLPYEQY
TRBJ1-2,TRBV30,AWGKSRDSYGYT
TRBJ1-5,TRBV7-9,ASSQSMTPDQPQH
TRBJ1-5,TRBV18,ASSLTTAGTGGDQPQH
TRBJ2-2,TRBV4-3,ASSQAGPAGGELF
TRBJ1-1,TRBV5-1,ASSPWTGARTEAF
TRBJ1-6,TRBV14,ASSLRVVGSPLH
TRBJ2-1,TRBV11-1,ASSLSAGWQF
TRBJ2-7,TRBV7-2,ASSTSPDSTVYEQY
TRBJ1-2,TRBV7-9,ASRGRSYGYT
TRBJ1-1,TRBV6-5,ASSYEPNTEAF
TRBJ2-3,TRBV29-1,SVEASGGQSPTDTQY
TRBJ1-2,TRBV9,ASSGTDYGYT
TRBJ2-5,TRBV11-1,ASSLTGLTQY
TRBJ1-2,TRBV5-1,ASSEGQSYGYT
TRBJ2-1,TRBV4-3,ASSQRIEPGTGNHEQF
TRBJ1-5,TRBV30,AWSPGNSNQPQH
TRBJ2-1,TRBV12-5,ASGLALAGGHSNEQF
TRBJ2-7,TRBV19,ARPLGGTYEQY
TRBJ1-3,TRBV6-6,ASSYIWGNTIY
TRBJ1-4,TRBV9,ASSGSGVEKLF
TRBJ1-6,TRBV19,ASSPQTVGLDNSPLH
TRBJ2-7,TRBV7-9,ASSLNPVNEQY
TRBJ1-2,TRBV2,ASISPTGLTYGYT
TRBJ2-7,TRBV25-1,ASSDRASKQY
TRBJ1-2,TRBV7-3,ASSLVGTSVYGYT
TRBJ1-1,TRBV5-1,ASSLGQGGTEAF
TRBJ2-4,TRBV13,ASSFSGAKNIQY
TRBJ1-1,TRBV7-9,ASNRGTNTEAF
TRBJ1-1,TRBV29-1,SVLLGGSTEAF
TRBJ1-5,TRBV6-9,ASSYGDISLHQPQH
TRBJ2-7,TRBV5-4,ASSFQDRAAYEQY
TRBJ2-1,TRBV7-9,ASSFAGSYNEQF
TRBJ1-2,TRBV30,AWSEYRDYGYT
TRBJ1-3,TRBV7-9,ASSSRPIVSGNTIY